This passage covers 13 T cell receptor beta chains from one sample sequenced in a study of technical replicates of blood from a handful of donors. Assay used: immunoSEQ multiplex PCR; TCRdb lists only in-frame clones, some missing. The sample lists over 65,000 clones; just under 97% were seen once. Sequencing was done on a sample of T cells isolated from PBMCs. The receptor source for this set is a human donor in good health.

This chain links TRBV5-6 with TRBJ2-7; TRBD2 might be the D (6 bases). CDR1 is SGHDT and CDR2 is YYEEEE in the germline V gene. This CDR3 comprises 15 residues. Trimming shortened V by 3 bases and J by 3 bases, and 16 bases separated the two germline ends. The CDR3 loop is CASSYDTGTRYEQYF. In DNA, the CDR3 is TGTGCCAGCAGCTATGATACCGGGACTCGCTACGAGCAGTACTTC.

The gene calls are TRBV6-5 and TRBJ2-7; 9 bases are a match to TRBD1. CDR3 size: 14 residues. Trimming at V came to 6 bases and at J to 2 bases, leaving 5 bases not matched to a gene. Germline CDR1 reads MNHEY; CDR2 reads SVGAGI. The CDR3 protein is CASSKDRGAYEQYF. The CDR3 region has the DNA TGTGCCAGCAGCAAGGACAGGGGCGCCTACGAGCAGTACTTC.

This sequence joins TRBV11-2 and TRBJ2-7; D might be TRBD2 (6 bases). V shed 5 bases and J shed 0 bases, with 17 bases lying between them. Germline-derived CDR1 and CDR2 are SGHAT and FQNNGV. The CDR3 covers 16 residues. CDR3 coding DNA: TGTGCCAGCAGCGCAGTCCTCGGGGGACCCTCCTACGAGCAGTACTTC. Its protein product is CASSAVLGGPSYEQYF.

The CDR3 sequence: CASRLQGAGQPQHF. The CDR3, as DNA: TGTGCCAGCAGGCTACAGGGGGCGGGCCAGCCCCAGCATTTT. The gene calls are TRBV27 and TRBJ1-5, with 9 nucleotides matching TRBD1. The CDR3 is 14 amino acids. The V gene's germline CDR1 is MNHEY and CDR2 SMNVEV (reference sequence). With 6 bases clipped from V and 7 bases from J, the junction kept 7 bases outside the gene matches.

The chain employs TRBV21-1 and TRBJ2-4; the table's TRBD2 call for D was not verified on the DNA. TRBV21-1 constitutes a pseudogene. The CDR3 contains 16 residues. This CDR3 is CASSKVHRVAKNIQYF. CDR3 nucleotides: TGTGCCAGCAGCAAAGTTCATCGGGTGGCCAAAAACATTCAGTACTTC.

The V call is TRBV10-2, the J call TRBJ2-7, with a possible D match to TRBD1 (6 bases). V gave up 6 bases and J gave up 1 base, with 13 bases separating them. Germline CDR1 WSHSY, CDR2 SAAADI. This CDR3 comprises 14 residues. This chain's CDR3 is CASSDRTASYEQYF. In nucleotides, the CDR3 is TGCGCCAGCAGCGACAGGACGGCTTCCTACGAGCAGTACTTC.

The table lists this clone with a count of one. V is TRBV5-1 and J is TRBJ2-7; the D gene is possibly TRBD1 (5 bases). Per the germline V gene, CDR1 is SGHRS and CDR2 is YFSETQ. Trimming removed 0 bases from V and 1 base from J, with 17 bases in between. CDR3 size: 17 residues. The CDR3 DNA follows: TGCGCCAGCAGCTTGGCCGGGTGGGGCAGTCAGTCCTACGAGCAGTACTTC. Translated, it gives CASSLAGWGSQSYEQYF. The full variable domain, in which reference TRBV5-1 and TRBJ2-7 provide the parts outside the CDR3, is KAGVTQTPRYLIKTRGQQVTLSCSPISGHRSVSWYQQTPGQGLQFLFEYFSETQRNKGNFPGRFSGRQFSNSRSEMNVSTLELGDSALYLCASSLAGWGSQSYEQYFGPGTRLTVT.

The chain couples TRBV28 to TRBJ2-1; no definite D call. The CDR3 runs to 13 residues. The germline gives CDR1 MDHEN, CDR2 SYDVKM. Deletions cut 3 bases from V and 5 bases from J, with 8 bases between. As DNA, the CDR3 is TGTGCCAGCAGTTTCCGCCCGGACAATGAGCAGTTCTTC. Its protein is CASSFRPDNEQFF.

The J gene is TRBJ2-7, the V gene TRBV29-1; tentatively, D is TRBD1 (5 bases). Trimming left V 7 bases short and J 0 bases short, with 19 bases between. Germline V gene data show CDR1 as SQVTM and CDR2 as ANQGSEA. The CDR3 totals 15 residues. CDR3 sequence reads: CSADGGAFPSYEQYF. CDR3 DNA sequence: TGCAGCGCAGACGGTGGGGCCTTTCCCTCCTACGAGCAGTACTTC.

This chain's CDR3 is CAVWSGSGELFF. In DNA form, the CDR3 reads TGCGCCGTATGGTCGGGGAGCGGGGAGCTGTTTTTT. The J gene is TRBJ2-2, the V gene TRBV29-1, with a weak D call TRBD2 (5 bases). The germline gives CDR1 SQVTM, CDR2 ANQGSEA. The CDR3 length is 12 residues.

The chain joins TRBV30 to TRBJ1-2, with D uncertain. Germline V gene data show CDR1 as GTSNPN and CDR2 as SVGIG (reference sequence). The CDR3 length is 13 residues. Trimming cost V 0 bases and J 6 bases, with 11 bases left between them. The CDR3 region is CAWSVAPGNGYTF. As DNA, the CDR3 is TGTGCCTGGAGTGTAGCTCCCGGGAATGGCTACACCTTC.

The chain carries TRBV15 and TRBJ1-2; D perhaps matches TRBD1 (6 bases). Germline values: CDR1 LNHNV, CDR2 YYDKDF (reference sequence). There are 15 residues in the CDR3. With 3 bases removed from V and 4 bases from J, the gap between germline ends came to 15 bases. The CDR3 DNA is TGTGCCACCAGCAGGGGGTCCGGCAGGGGCTATGGCTACACCTTC. Its protein is CATSRGSGRGYGYTF.

The genes are TRBV6-5 and TRBJ2-6, with D uncertain. The CDR3 spans 16 residues. The V gene lost 3 bases and the J gene lost 0 bases, with 9 bases spanning the gap. Germline loops: CDR1 MNHEY, CDR2 SVGAGI. The CDR3 sequence: CASSYRGNSGANVLTF. CDR3 in DNA: TGTGCCAGCAGTTATCGTGGCAACTCTGGGGCCAACGTCCTGACTTTC.